Sequencing of this T cell receptor (beta chain) was carried out in a study of Ad26.COV2.S vaccination and SARS-CoV-2 variants. About the study: The donor was enrolled in the Ad26.COV2.S arm of the COV1001 trial. Points from the study as a whole: Possibly, TCR breadth and depth analyses underestimated total T cell responses. It was found that vaccine and placebo recipients had similar non-spike TCR breadth.

Method: immunoSEQ multiplex PCR; TCRdb's copy keeps in-frame clones and lacks some. The table has about 400,000 clones, 83% seen once. Treatment: over 15 received Ad26.COV2.S at low or high dose, single or two shots; roughly 5 received placebo; per-sample allocation not given. Each sample was drawn 63 days after the first injection (of vaccine or placebo). In regard to this clone: Its antigen is not known.

There are 16 residues in the CDR3. V shed 3 bases, J shed 3 bases, and the junction held 11 bases outside the gene matches. CDR1 KGHSH and CDR2 LQKENI come from the germline V gene. The TCR was taken from a person aged 18-60 years who received the Ad26.COV2.S COVID-19 vaccine or a placebo. This sample comprised peripheral blood, obtained in a trial of Ad26.COV2.S vaccine versus placebo. The chain links TRBV18 to TRBJ2-7; 7 nucleotides line up with TRBD2. CDR3 loop: CASSPRAGSTFYEQYF. CDR3 nucleotides: TGTGCCAGCTCACCGAGAGCGGGATCCACCTTCTACGAGCAGTACTTC.